The 24 T cell receptor beta chains listed next were all sequenced from one sample in a study of shared clonotypes between healthy human individuals. Method: immunoSEQ multiplex PCR; TCRdb's copy keeps in-frame clones and lacks some. The table records around 640,000 clones, 95% to 96% of them present only once. Naive CD8 cells lacked CD45RO, underwent positive selection for CCR7 and left out terminally differentiated effector memory CD45RA+ cells. The specimen was naive CD8+ T cells sorted from blood. These receptor sequences come from a woman in her 30s in good health.

The V gene is TRBV5-5, the J gene TRBJ1-3; 7 nucleotides agree with TRBD1. With V trimmed by 5 bases and J by 1 base, 9 bases remained unmatched. The V gene's germline CDR1 is SGHKS and CDR2 YYEKEE (reference sequence). CDR3 length equals 16 residues. CDR3 DNA: TGTGCCAGCAGTGGACAGGTTTCGCCTTCTGGAAACACCATATATTTT. Its translation: CASSGQVSPSGNTIYF. Full variable domain (outside the CDR3, taken from reference TRBV5-5 and TRBJ1-3): DAGVTQSPTHLIKTRGQQVTLRCSPISGHKSVSWYQQVLGQGPQFIFQYYEKEERGRGNFPDRFSARQFPNYSSELNVNALLLGDSALYLCASSGQVSPSGNTIYFGEGSWLTVV.

The chain carries TRBV30 and TRBJ2-7; D is uncertain. V was clipped by 3 bases and J by 5 bases, with 17 bases between them. The length of the CDR3 is 14 residues. Germline CDR1 is GTSNPN and CDR2 is SVGIG (reference sequence). DNA of the CDR3: TGTGCCTGGAGAAACGGCCGAGCTAGGGACGAGCAGTACTTC. This translates into CAWRNGRARDEQYF.

The chain combines TRBV21-1 with TRBJ2-7; TRBD1, the table's D call, was not compared with the DNA. TRBV21-1 is marked as a pseudogene. CDR3 size: 15 residues. CDR3 region: CASSARDRSLDEQYF. The CDR3 bases are TGTGCCAGCAGCGCCAGGGACAGATCATTGGACGAGCAGTACTTC.

This chain connects TRBV6-5 to TRBJ1-4; D might be TRBD1 (5 bases). The CDR3 length is 12 residues. CDR1 is MNHEY, CDR2 SVGAGI, per germline. V lost 6 bases to trimming and J lost 8 bases, with 10 bases between them. In DNA, the CDR3 is TGTGCCAGCAGGGGGACGGCAGAAAAACTGTTTTTT. Translating it yields CASRGTAEKLFF.

Of note for this clone: The sample carries other DNA sequences with the same CDR3. The chain has TRBV5-4 and TRBJ2-7; 11 bases fit TRBD2. The trim removed 4 bases at V and 2 bases at J, leaving 8 bases unmatched. Germline assignment: CDR1 SGHNT and CDR2 YYREEE (reference sequence). This CDR3 has 16 amino acids. The CDR3 DNA sequence: TGTGCCAGCAGCCACGGGACTAGCGGAGCCACCTACGAGCAGTACTTC. Its protein product is CASSHGTSGATYEQYF.

Of note for this clone: It is likely a read error, because the conserved phenylalanine at the end of the CDR3 is missing. It is unclear where the CDR3 begins or ends on the DNA, so no DNA is shown, and the CDR3 is as TCRdb lists it. This rearrangement joins TRBV7-3 to TRBJ2-6; the table calls TRBD1, which could not be checked here. The CDR3 spans 11 amino acids, including both terminal residues. Germline assignment: CDR1 SGHTA and CDR2 FQGTGA. CDR3 loop: CASTDERQGFV.

The rearrangement joins TRBV27 to TRBJ1-5; no clear D. The V end lost 7 bases, the J end lost 6 bases, and 10 bases lay between the germline ends. The CDR3 loop spans 12 amino acids. Germline V lookup: CDR1 MNHEY, CDR2 SMNVEV (reference sequence). CDR3 protein: CASIRLSQPQHF. The DNA of the CDR3 is TGTGCCAGCATCCGCCTAAGTCAGCCCCAGCATTTT.

CDR3 in DNA: TGTGCCACCCGAAAGACGGGTGTTTGGGACGAGCAGTACTTC. It specifies CATRKTGVWDEQYF. The chain is built from TRBV28 and TRBJ2-7; D not resolved. The V gene's germline CDR1 is MDHEN and CDR2 SYDVKM. This CDR3 is built from 14 residues. Between the trimmed V and J ends, which lost 10 bases and 5 bases, there was a span of 21 bases.

The chain uses TRBV15 and TRBJ2-2; D may be TRBD2 (5 bases). The CDR3 is made up of 15 amino acids. The germline CDR1 and CDR2 sequences are LNHNV and YYDKDF (reference sequence). Trimming pared 5 bases from V and 6 bases from J, leaving 16 bases between. The CDR3 protein is CATSRELDGAGELFF. The CDR3 nucleotides read TGTGCCACCAGCCGGGAATTAGACGGTGCCGGGGAGCTGTTTTTT.

The chain employs TRBV7-9 and TRBJ2-7; 7 bases are shared with TRBD2. CDR1 and CDR2 (germline): SEHNR, FQNEAQ (reference sequence). V was pared by 3 bases and J by 5 bases, with 1 base of the junction left unmatched. CDR3 length: 12 amino acids. CDR3 sequence reads: CASSFAGDEQYF. DNA of the CDR3: TGTGCCAGCAGCTTTGCGGGAGACGAGCAGTACTTC.

The V call is TRBV6-5, the J call TRBJ1-2; D may be TRBD1 (5 bases). Germline lookup yields CDR1 MNHEY and CDR2 SVGAGI. Trimming stripped 6 bases from V and 6 bases from J, with 17 bases between. The CDR3 runs 14 residues. The chain's CDR3 is CASSLYGGSNGYTF. The CDR3 DNA reads TGTGCCAGCAGCCTCTACGGGGGGAGTAATGGCTACACCTTC.

The CDR3 DNA reads TGTGCCTGGAGTACCGGGGGCGGTACCGGGGAGCTGTTTTTT. This codes for CAWSTGGGTGELFF. This chain joins TRBV30 and TRBJ2-2; D possibly uses TRBD1 or TRBD2 (6 bases each). V was pared by 2 bases and J by 5 bases, with 12 bases between. Germline CDR1 GTSNPN, CDR2 SVGIG (reference sequence). This CDR3 is 14 amino acids long. Full variable domain (missing parts from reference TRBV30 and TRBJ2-2): SQTIHQWPATLVQPVGSPLSLECTVEGTSNPNLYWYRQAAGRGLQLLFYSVGIGQISSEVPQNLSASRPQDRQFILSSKKLLLSDSGFYLCAWSTGGGTGELFFGEGSRLTVL.

The J gene is TRBJ2-3, the V gene TRBV13, with D possibly being TRBD1 or TRBD2 (5 bases each). In germline, CDR1 is PRHDT, CDR2 FYEKMQ (reference sequence). The CDR3 is made up of 13 amino acids. Trimming stripped 4 bases from V and 5 bases from J, with 10 bases between. The CDR3 nucleotides read TGTGCCAGCAGCTCAAGGGACCGAGATACGCAGTATTTT. This sequence encodes CASSSRDRDTQYF.

The genes are TRBV28 and TRBJ2-7, with 8 bases fitting TRBD2. V trimming: 9 bases; J trimming: 0 bases; junction bases outside the gene matches: 7. This CDR3 region has 14 residues. Per the germline V gene, CDR1 is MDHEN and CDR2 is SYDVKM. This chain's CDR3 is CARTSGHDSYEQYF. CDR3 DNA sequence: TGTGCCAGAACTAGCGGCCATGACTCCTACGAGCAGTACTTC. The full variable domain, its missing parts supplied by reference TRBV28 and TRBJ2-7, is DVKVTQSSRYLVKRTGEKVFLECVQDMDHENMFWYRQDPGLGLRLIYFSYDVKMKEKGDIPEGYSVSREKKERFSLILESASTNQTSMYLCARTSGHDSYEQYFGPGTRLTVT.

The chain combines TRBV5-1 with TRBJ1-2; 9 bases agree with TRBD1. After removal of 3 bases from V and 3 bases from J, the junction contained 9 bases not matched to a gene. Per germline, CDR1 SGHRS and CDR2 YFSETQ. CDR3 length: 16 residues. CDR3 in DNA: TGCGCCAGCAGCTACCGGGACAGGGCTCTCGACTATGGCTACACCTTC. Translation gives CASSYRDRALDYGYTF. The full variable domain, in which reference TRBV5-1 and TRBJ1-2 provide the parts outside the CDR3, is KAGVTQTPRYLIKTRGQQVTLSCSPISGHRSVSWYQQTPGQGLQFLFEYFSETQRNKGNFPGRFSGRQFSNSRSEMNVSTLELGDSALYLCASSYRDRALDYGYTFGSGTRLTVV.

The chain uses TRBV27 and TRBJ2-7; 11 nucleotides line up with TRBD2. Germline CDR1 MNHEY, CDR2 SMNVEV (reference sequence). The J segment lost 6 bases and the V segment lost 5 bases, leaving 12 bases of the junction unmatched. This CDR3 comprises 16 residues. CDR3 residues: CASSPSLGLAVFEQYF. In DNA, the CDR3 is TGTGCCAGCAGTCCTTCGTTGGGACTAGCGGTCTTCGAGCAGTACTTC.

This chain links TRBV28 with TRBJ2-5, with D possibly TRBD2 on 7 matching bases. This CDR3 contains 14 residues. Deletions cut 8 bases from V and 5 bases from J, with 18 bases between. CDR1 and CDR2 from the germline V gene are MDHEN and SYDVKM. The CDR3 loop is CASYESGGLETQYF. CDR3 bases: TGTGCCAGCTACGAGTCGGGGGGCTTGGAGACCCAGTACTTC.

The chain links TRBV13 to TRBJ2-2; D not resolved. Looked up from germline, CDR1 is PRHDT and CDR2 is FYEKMQ (reference sequence). CDR3 length equals 12 residues. V was trimmed by 5 bases and J by 0 bases, leaving 1 base between them. The CDR3 loop is CASSPNTGELFF. CDR3 sequence (DNA): TGTGCCAGCAGCCCGAACACCGGGGAGCTGTTTTTT.

This chain uses TRBV28 with TRBJ2-5; D is ambiguous. Germline CDR1 MDHEN, CDR2 SYDVKM. Between the trimmed V and J ends, which lost 5 bases and 5 bases, there was a span of 15 bases. CDR3 length: 14 residues. The CDR3 region has the DNA TGTGCCAGCAGTCTATCCCTCACGTGGGAGACCCAGTACTTC. It translates to CASSLSLTWETQYF.

The chain is built from TRBV6-5 and TRBJ2-5; D unclear. Germline CDR1 and CDR2: MNHEY and SVGAGI. V was trimmed by 6 bases and J by 2 bases, leaving 13 bases between them. The CDR3 totals 14 residues. The chain's CDR3 is CASSHLTSQETQYF. CDR3 coding DNA: TGTGCCAGCAGCCACCTGACCTCTCAAGAGACCCAGTACTTC.

This chain links TRBV27 with TRBJ2-7; TRBD2 might be the D (6 bases). V shed 6 bases and J shed 1 base, with 10 bases lying between them. The CDR3 consists of 13 residues. Germline V gives CDR1 MNHEY, CDR2 SMNVEV (reference sequence). CDR3 nucleotides: TGTGCCAGCAGGGGACTGGATTCCTACGAGCAGTACTTC. Its protein product is CASRGLDSYEQYF.

The rearrangement uses TRBV5-6 and TRBJ1-4, with a possible D match to TRBD1 (5 bases). There are 15 residues in the CDR3. Looked up from germline, CDR1 is SGHDT and CDR2 is YYEEEE. Between the trimmed V and J ends, which lost 4 bases and 7 bases, there was a span of 17 bases. CDR3 residues: CASSQTDSSPEKLFF. The CDR3 bases are TGTGCCAGCAGCCAGACCGACAGCTCCCCTGAAAAACTGTTTTTT. The full variable domain, completed using reference TRBV5-6 and TRBJ1-4, is DAGVTQSPTHLIKTRGQQVTLRCSPKSGHDTVSWYQQALGQGPQFIFQYYEEEERQRGNFPDRFSGHQFPNYSSELNVNALLLGDSALYLCASSQTDSSPEKLFFGSGTQLSVL.

The chain is built from TRBV2 and TRBJ2-5; 10 positions match TRBD2. The CDR3 loop spans 17 amino acids. Per germline, CDR1 SNHLY and CDR2 FYNNEI. V was clipped by 3 bases and J by 5 bases; unmatched bases: 12. This CDR3 reads CASSDSLAGDRVETQYF. DNA of the CDR3: TGTGCCAGCAGTGATTCGCTAGCGGGAGATCGGGTGGAGACCCAGTACTTC.

The V and J genes are TRBV28 and TRBJ1-5; D remains ambiguous. In germline, CDR1 is MDHEN, CDR2 SYDVKM. The ends were cut back, 6 bases at V and 2 bases at J, with 14 bases in the middle. This CDR3 has 15 residues. The CDR3 nucleotides read TGTGCCAGCAGCAGCCTCTTGGTGGGCAATCAGCCCCAGCATTTT. It yields the protein CASSSLLVGNQPQHF.